Each of the 13 T cell receptor beta chains below was sequenced from the same sample in a study of blood T cell repertoires in COVID-19. Assay used: immunoSEQ multiplex PCR; TCRdb lists only in-frame clones, some missing. The table lists 350,000 to 500,000 clones, around 90% of them singletons. Sequencing input: peripheral blood. The receptors originated from a man aged 18-30 years with COVID-19, enrolled during active disease.

The rearrangement links TRBV30 to TRBJ2-2; 9 bases are a match to TRBD2. V shed 5 bases and J 9 bases; nucleotides not matched to a gene: 7. The CDR3 consists of 13 residues. In germline, CDR1 is GTSNPN, CDR2 SVGIG (reference sequence). CDR3 nucleotide sequence: TGTGCCTGGTGTGGGACTAGCCCGTGGGAGCTGTTTTTT. Translation gives CAWCGTSPWELFF.

The chain is built from TRBV7-9 and TRBJ2-6; weak D call: TRBD1 (5 bases). The germline V and J ends were trimmed by 2 bases and 4 bases, with 15 bases remaining between them. CDR3 length equals 17 residues. Germline CDR1 SEHNR, CDR2 FQNEAQ (reference sequence). For the CDR3, the DNA is TGTGCCAGCAGCTTAAGCGTCAGGGCTTCGGGGGCCAACGTCCTGACTTTC. Protein product: CASSLSVRASGANVLTF.

The chain employs TRBV21-1 and TRBJ2-1; the table calls TRBD1, which could not be checked here. TRBV21-1 is given as a pseudogene. CDR3 length equals 13 residues. Here the CDR3 reads CASRALVHNEQFF. The CDR3 DNA is TGTGCCAGCAGGGCCTTGGTCCACAATGAGCAGTTCTTC.

V usage is TRBV30 and J usage is TRBJ1-5; D might be TRBD1 (6 bases). Looked up from germline, CDR1 is GTSNPN and CDR2 is SVGIG (reference sequence). The V and J ends lost 2 bases and 5 bases respectively, with 13 bases between them. The CDR3 runs 14 residues. CDR3 sequence reads: CAWSLFGGDQPQHF. The CDR3 DNA reads as TGTGCCTGGAGTTTATTTGGGGGCGATCAGCCCCAGCATTTT.

V and J are TRBV2 and TRBJ1-4, with TRBD1 identical over 7 bases. The V gene end was trimmed by 8 bases and the J gene end by 4 bases; junction bases not matched to a gene: 16. Germline V gene lookup returns CDR1 SNHLY and CDR2 FYNNEI. There are 17 residues in the CDR3. The CDR3 region is CASAFDRVGSYNEKLFF. DNA for the CDR3: TGTGCCAGCGCGTTTGACAGGGTCGGGAGTTATAATGAAAAACTGTTTTTT.

The genes are TRBV15 and TRBJ1-2, with unresolved D. Germline loops: CDR1 LNHNV, CDR2 YYDKDF (reference sequence). V lost 0 bases, J lost 2 bases, and 7 bases lay in between. This CDR3 has 14 amino acids. CDR3 protein: CATSRDNLNYGYTF. The DNA of the CDR3 is TGTGCCACCAGCAGAGATAATCTGAACTATGGCTACACCTTC.

The gene calls are TRBV5-6 and TRBJ1-1, with no clear D. This CDR3 region has 14 residues. V lost 4 bases and J lost 6, with 16 bases in between. Germline-derived CDR1 and CDR2 are SGHDT and YYEEEE. CDR3 DNA: TGTGCCAGCAGCAAACTCGACACCTCGGCTGAAGCTTTCTTT. Its translation is CASSKLDTSAEAFF.

This chain uses TRBV5-3 with TRBJ2-5; a weak D match, TRBD1 (6 bases). TRBV5-3 is labeled an ORF, and its function is uncertain. This CDR3 spans 15 amino acids. V lost 5 bases and J 7 bases, leaving 21 bases between the germline ends. CDR3 nucleotide sequence: TGTGCCAGAAGGAGAGCCGACAGGCCCGAAGGGACCCAGTACTTC. This codes for CARRRADRPEGTQYF.

This clone has just a few counts. The J gene is TRBJ1-2, the V gene TRBV19; tentatively, D is TRBD1 (6 bases). CDR1 LNHDA and CDR2 SQIVND come from the germline V gene (reference sequence). V was cut by 8 bases and J by 4 bases, with 20 bases left in between. This CDR3 comprises 15 residues. CDR3 amino acids: CASGGGSTAFYGYTF. The CDR3, as DNA: TGTGCCAGTGGGGGGGGCAGTACGGCCTTCTATGGCTACACCTTC.

This clone appeared once. Other DNA sequences within the sample encode an identical CDR3. The gene calls are TRBV12-3 or TRBV12-4 and TRBJ2-7; D not resolved. The germline V and J ends were trimmed by 3 bases and 4 bases, with 4 bases remaining between them. The CDR3 is made up of 11 amino acids. The CDR3 DNA reads as TGTGCCAGCAGTTTTTCTTACGAGCAGTACTTC. Residues: CASSFSYEQYF.

This clone was seen just once. The chain employs TRBV3-1 (or the pseudogene TRBV3-2) and TRBJ2-7; D possibly corresponds to TRBD1 (6 bases). V gave up 4 bases and J gave up 0 bases, with 16 bases separating them. This CDR3 contains 16 residues. Germline V CDR1 and CDR2: LGHDT, YNNKEL (reference sequence). The CDR3 spells CASSLTGIGPSYEQYF. The CDR3, as DNA: TGTGCCAGCAGCCTTACAGGGATAGGTCCCTCCTACGAGCAGTACTTC.

The chain employs TRBV7-6 and TRBJ2-2, with TRBD2 identical over 7 bases. In germline, CDR1 is SGHVS, CDR2 FNYEAQ. Germline trimming cut 5 bases from V and 7 bases from J; bases unmatched to any gene: 16. The CDR3 runs 17 residues. CDR3 region: CASSPSRGRAPCGELFF. CDR3 DNA sequence: TGTGCCAGCAGCCCATCCCGAGGGAGGGCCCCGTGCGGGGAGCTGTTTTTT. The complete variable domain, with remaining parts taken from reference TRBV7-6 and TRBJ2-2, reads GAGVSQSPRYKVTKRGQDVALRCDPISGHVSLYWYRQALGQGPEFLTYFNYEAQQDKSGLPNDRFSAERPEGSISTLTIQRTEQRDSAMYRCASSPSRGRAPCGELFFGEGSRLTVL.

The chain is built from TRBV10-3 and TRBJ2-2; 7 positions match TRBD1. V dropped 5 bases and J dropped 4; count of bases not matched to a gene: 7. This CDR3 spans 15 amino acids. CDR1 is ENHRY and CDR2 is SYGVKD in the germline V gene. For the CDR3, the DNA is TGTGCCATCAGTCCCGGGACAGCGACCACCGGGGAGCTGTTTTTT. This translates into CAISPGTATTGELFF.